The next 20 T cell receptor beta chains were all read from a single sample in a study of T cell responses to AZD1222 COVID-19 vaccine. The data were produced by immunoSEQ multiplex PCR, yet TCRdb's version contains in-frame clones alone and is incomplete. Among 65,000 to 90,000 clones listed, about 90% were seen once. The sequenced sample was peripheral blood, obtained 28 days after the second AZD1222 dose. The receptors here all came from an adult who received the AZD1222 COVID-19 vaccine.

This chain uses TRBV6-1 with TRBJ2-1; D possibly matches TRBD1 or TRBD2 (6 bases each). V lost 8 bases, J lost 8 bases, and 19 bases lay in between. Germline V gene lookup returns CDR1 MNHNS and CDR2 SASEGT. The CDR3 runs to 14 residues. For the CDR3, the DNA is TGTGCCAGCCGCGGGAACAGGGAGGTGGATGAGCAGTTCTTC. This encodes CASRGNREVDEQFF.

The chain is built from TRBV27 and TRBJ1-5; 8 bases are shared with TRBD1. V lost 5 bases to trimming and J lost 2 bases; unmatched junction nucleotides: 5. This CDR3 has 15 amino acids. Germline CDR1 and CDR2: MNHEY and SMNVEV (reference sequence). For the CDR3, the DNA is TGTGCCAGCAGTATCGACAGGGGAGGCAATCAGCCCCAGCATTTT. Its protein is CASSIDRGGNQPQHF.

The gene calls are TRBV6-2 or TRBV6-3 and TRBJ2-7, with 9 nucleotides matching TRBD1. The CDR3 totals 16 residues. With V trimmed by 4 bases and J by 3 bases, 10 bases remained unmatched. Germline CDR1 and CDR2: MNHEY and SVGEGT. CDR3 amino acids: CASSSGPGQGLYEQYF. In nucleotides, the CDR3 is TGTGCCAGCAGTTCAGGACCGGGACAGGGCCTCTACGAGCAGTACTTC.

CDR3 nucleotide sequence: TGTGCCAGCAGTTACTCTCGGCAGGGGGCTCGGACTGAAGCTTTCTTT. The encoded protein is CASSYSRQGARTEAFF. The chain joins TRBV6-2 or TRBV6-3 to TRBJ1-1, with 8 bases lining up with TRBD1. CDR3 length equals 16 residues. Germline CDR1 and CDR2: MNHEY and SVGEGT. V shed 0 bases and J 5 bases; nucleotides not matched to a gene: 8.

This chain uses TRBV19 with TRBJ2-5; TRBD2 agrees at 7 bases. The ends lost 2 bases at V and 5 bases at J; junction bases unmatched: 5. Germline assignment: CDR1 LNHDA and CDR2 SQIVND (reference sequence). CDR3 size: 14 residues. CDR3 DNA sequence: TGTGCCAGTAGTATAATCGGGAGGTCGGAGACCCAGTACTTC. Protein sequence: CASSIIGRSETQYF.

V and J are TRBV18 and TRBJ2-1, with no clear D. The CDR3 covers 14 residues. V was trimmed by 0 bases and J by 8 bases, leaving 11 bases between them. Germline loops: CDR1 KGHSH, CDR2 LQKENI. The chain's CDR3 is CASSPPEPTDEQFF. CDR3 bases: TGTGCCAGCTCACCACCAGAGCCGACGGATGAGCAGTTCTTC. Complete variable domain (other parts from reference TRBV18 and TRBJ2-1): NAGVMQNPRHLVRRRGQEARLRCSPMKGHSHVYWYRQLPEEGLKFMVYLQKENIIDESGMPKERFSAEFPKEGPSILRIQQVVRGDSAAYFCASSPPEPTDEQFFGPGTRLTVL.

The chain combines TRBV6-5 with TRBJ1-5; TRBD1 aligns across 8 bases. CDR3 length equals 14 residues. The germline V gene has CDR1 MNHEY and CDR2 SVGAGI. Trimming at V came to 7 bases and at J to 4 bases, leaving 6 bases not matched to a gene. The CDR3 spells CASILTGVNQPQHF. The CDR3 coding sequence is TGTGCCAGCATTTTGACAGGGGTAAATCAGCCCCAGCATTTT.

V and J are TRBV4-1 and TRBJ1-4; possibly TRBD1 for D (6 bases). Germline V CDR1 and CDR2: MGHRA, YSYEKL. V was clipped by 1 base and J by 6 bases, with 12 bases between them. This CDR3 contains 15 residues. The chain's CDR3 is CASSQVAGGDEKLFF. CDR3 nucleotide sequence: TGCGCCAGCAGCCAAGTCGCCGGGGGCGATGAAAAACTGTTTTTT.

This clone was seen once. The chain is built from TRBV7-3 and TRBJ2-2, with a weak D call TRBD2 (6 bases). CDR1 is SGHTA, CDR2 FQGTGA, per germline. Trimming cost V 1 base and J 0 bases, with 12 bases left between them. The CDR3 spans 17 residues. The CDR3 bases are TGTGCCAGCAGCTTAAATCGCCTAGCGTCGAACACCGGGGAGCTGTTTTTT. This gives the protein CASSLNRLASNTGELFF.

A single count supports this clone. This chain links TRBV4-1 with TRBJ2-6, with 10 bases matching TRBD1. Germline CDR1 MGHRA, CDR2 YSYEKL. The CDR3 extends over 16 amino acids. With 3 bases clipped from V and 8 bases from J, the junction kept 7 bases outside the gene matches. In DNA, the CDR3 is TGCGCCAGCAGCCAGGGGGACAGGGGCCGCCCCAACGTCCTGACTTTC. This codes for CASSQGDRGRPNVLTF.

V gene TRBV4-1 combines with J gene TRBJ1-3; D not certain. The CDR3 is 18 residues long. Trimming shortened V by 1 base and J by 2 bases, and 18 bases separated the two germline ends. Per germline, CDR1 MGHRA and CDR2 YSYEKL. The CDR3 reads CASSQVWEITETGNTIYF. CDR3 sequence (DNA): TGCGCCAGCAGCCAAGTGTGGGAAATTACAGAAACTGGAAACACCATATATTTT.

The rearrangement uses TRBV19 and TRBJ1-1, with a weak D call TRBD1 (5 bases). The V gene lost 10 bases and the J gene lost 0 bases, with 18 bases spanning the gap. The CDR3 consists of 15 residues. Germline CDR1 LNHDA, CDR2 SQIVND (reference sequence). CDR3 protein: CATTPRQSLNTEAFF. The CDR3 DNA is TGTGCCACTACTCCCAGACAGTCGCTGAACACTGAAGCTTTCTTT. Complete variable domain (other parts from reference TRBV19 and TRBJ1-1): DGGITQSPKYLFRKEGQNVTLSCEQNLNHDAMYWYRQDPGQGLRLIYYSQIVNDFQKGDIAEGYSVSREKKESFPLTVTSAQKNPTAFYLCATTPRQSLNTEAFFGQGTRLTVV.

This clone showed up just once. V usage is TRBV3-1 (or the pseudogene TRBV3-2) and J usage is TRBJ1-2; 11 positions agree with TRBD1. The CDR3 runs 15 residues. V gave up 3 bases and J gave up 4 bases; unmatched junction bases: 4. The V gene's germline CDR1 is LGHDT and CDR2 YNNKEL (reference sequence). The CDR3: CASSQSGTGGYGYTF. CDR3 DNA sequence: TGTGCCAGCAGCCAGTCCGGGACAGGGGGCTATGGCTACACCTTC.

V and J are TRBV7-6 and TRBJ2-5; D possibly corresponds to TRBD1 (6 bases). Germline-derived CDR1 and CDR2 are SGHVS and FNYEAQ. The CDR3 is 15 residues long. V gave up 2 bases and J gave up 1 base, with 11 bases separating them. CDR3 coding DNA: TGTGCCAGCAGCTTAATTGACAGGACCCAAGAGACCCAGTACTTC. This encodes CASSLIDRTQETQYF.

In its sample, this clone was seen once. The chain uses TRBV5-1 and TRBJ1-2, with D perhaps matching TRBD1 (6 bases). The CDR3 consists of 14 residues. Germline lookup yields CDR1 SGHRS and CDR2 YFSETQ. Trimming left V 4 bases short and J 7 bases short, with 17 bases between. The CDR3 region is CASSLLTGQRGYTF. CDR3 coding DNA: TGCGCCAGCAGCCTTCTAACGGGACAACGTGGCTACACCTTC.

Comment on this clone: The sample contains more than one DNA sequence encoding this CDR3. Here the CDR3 DNA reads TGTGCCAGCAGACGCGACAGGGGCCACGAGCAGTACTTC. Its protein product is CASRRDRGHEQYF. J is TRBJ2-7 and V is TRBV6-5; 8 bases are shared with TRBD1. Germline V gene lookup returns CDR1 MNHEY and CDR2 SVGAGI. The CDR3 extends over 13 amino acids. V gave up 6 bases and J gave up 5 bases; unmatched junction bases: 6.

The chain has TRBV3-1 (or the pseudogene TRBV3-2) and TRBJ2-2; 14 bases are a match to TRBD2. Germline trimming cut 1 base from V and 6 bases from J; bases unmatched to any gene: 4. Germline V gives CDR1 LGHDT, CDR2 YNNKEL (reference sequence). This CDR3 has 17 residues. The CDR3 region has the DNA TGTGCCAGCAGCCAAGTGGGACTAGCGGGAGCCCCCGGGGAGCTGTTTTTT. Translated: CASSQVGLAGAPGELFF.

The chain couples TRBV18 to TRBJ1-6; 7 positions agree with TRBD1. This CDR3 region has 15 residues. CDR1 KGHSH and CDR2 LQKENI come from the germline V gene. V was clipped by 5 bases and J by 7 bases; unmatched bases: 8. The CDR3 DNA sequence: TGTGCCAGCTCATCTGACAGGGTACGGAATTCACCCCTCCACTTT. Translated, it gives CASSSDRVRNSPLHF. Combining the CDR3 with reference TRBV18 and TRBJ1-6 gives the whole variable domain NAGVMQNPRHLVRRRGQEARLRCSPMKGHSHVYWYRQLPEEGLKFMVYLQKENIIDESGMPKERFSAEFPKEGPSILRIQQVVRGDSAAYFCASSSDRVRNSPLHFGNGTRLTVT.

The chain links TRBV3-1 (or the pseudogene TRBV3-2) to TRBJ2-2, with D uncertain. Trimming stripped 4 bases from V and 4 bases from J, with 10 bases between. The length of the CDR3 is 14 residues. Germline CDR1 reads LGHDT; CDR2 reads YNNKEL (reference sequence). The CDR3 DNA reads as TGTGCCAGCAGCCGGGTGAGCGCCACCGGGGAGCTGTTTTTT. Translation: CASSRVSATGELFF.

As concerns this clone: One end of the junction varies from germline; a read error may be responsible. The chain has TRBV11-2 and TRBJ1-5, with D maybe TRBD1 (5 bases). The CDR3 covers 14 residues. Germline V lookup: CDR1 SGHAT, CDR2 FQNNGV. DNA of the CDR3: TGTGCCAGCAGCCTAGACAGTGGAGGGCAGCCCCAGCATTTT. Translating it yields CASSLDSGGQPQHF.